The 27 T cell receptor beta chains listed next were all sequenced from one sample in a study of T cell repertoires in cytomegalovirus infection. TCRdb reprocessed the reads with MiXCR, giving one entry per CDR3 protein. The table includes 230,000 or so distinct CDR3 sequences, 38% detected once. Their antigen targets remain unknown. Sequencing was performed on CD8+ T cells from cultured PBMCs, taken from culture after CMV antigen stimulation. These receptors originate from a human donor in good health (CMV status not recorded). Some clones in this sample may be carry-over from other donors' samples.

This clonotype was counted a few times. V is TRBV7-6 and J is TRBJ1-3; D is undetermined. CDR1 and CDR2 from the germline V gene are SGHVS and FNYEAQ. CDR3 length: 12 amino acids. V was clipped by 5 bases and J by 5 bases, with 7 bases between them. In DNA, the CDR3 is TGTGCCAGCAGCCCCGACCGAAACACCATATATTTT. Its translation: CASSPDRNTIYF.

This chain joins TRBV6-5 and TRBJ2-5; 10 bases match TRBD2. Germline V gene lookup returns CDR1 MNHEY and CDR2 SVGAGI. This CDR3 is 16 amino acids long. V lost 9 bases to trimming and J lost 0 bases; unmatched junction nucleotides: 10. As DNA, the CDR3 is TGTGCCAGTTCAAATCCGGGACTAGCGAACCAAGAGACCCAGTACTTC. Translating it yields CASSNPGLANQETQYF.

This clonotype was detected once. The rearrangement uses TRBV20-1 and TRBJ2-7; 13 bases map to TRBD2. V dropped 6 bases and J dropped 5; count of bases not matched to a gene: 4. The CDR3 covers 13 residues. Germline V CDR1 and CDR2: DFQATT, SNEGSKA (reference sequence). The CDR3, as DNA: TGCAGTGCGAGGACTAGCGGGAGACACGAGCAGTACTTC. Protein product: CSARTSGRHEQYF.

V and J are TRBV7-8 and TRBJ1-2; TRBD1 matches at 7 bases. CDR1 SGHVS and CDR2 FQNEAQ come from the germline V gene. This CDR3 spans 16 amino acids. With 0 bases clipped from V and 0 bases from J, the junction kept 4 bases outside the gene matches. The CDR3 region is CASSLALGQSNYGYTF. CDR3 in DNA: TGTGCCAGCAGCTTAGCGTTGGGACAGTCTAACTATGGCTACACCTTC.

This clonotype was seen more than once but under ten times. J is TRBJ2-1 and V is TRBV5-6, with D possibly TRBD2 on 5 matching bases. The CDR3 spans 16 residues. Germline V lookup: CDR1 SGHDT, CDR2 YYEEEE. The ends were cut back, 6 bases at V and 3 bases at J, with 19 bases in the middle. CDR3 DNA: TGTGCCAGCACCTTCTCGAGCGGACTGTACTACAATGAGCAGTTCTTC. This encodes CASTFSSGLYYNEQFF.

With respect to this clonotype: Likely a read error: the CDR3 ends without its conserved phenylalanine or tryptophan. This sequence joins TRBV28 and TRBJ1-4; D is ambiguous. The length of the CDR3 is 14 residues. Germline V lookup: CDR1 MDHEN, CDR2 SYDVKM. V was cut by 4 bases and J by 7 bases, with 13 bases left in between. This CDR3 is CASSSPREGEKLFL. The CDR3 DNA follows: TGTGCCAGCAGTTCGCCAAGGGAAGGTGAAAAACTGTTTCTT.

CDR3 amino acids: CASSVGYRENYEQYF. The CDR3 region has the DNA TGTGCCAGCAGCGTAGGTTATCGGGAGAACTACGAGCAGTACTTC. The V gene is TRBV9, the J gene TRBJ2-7; D is possibly TRBD2 (6 bases). The V and J ends lost 0 bases and 3 bases respectively, with 13 bases between them. The CDR3 is 15 amino acids. Per the germline V gene, CDR1 is SGDLS and CDR2 is YYNGEE.

Comment on this clonotype: The CDR3 end shows no conserved phenylalanine or tryptophan, and so a read error is likely. This chain links TRBV7-3 with TRBJ1-1; 7 nucleotides align to TRBD1. This CDR3 is 15 amino acids long. V was pared by 1 base and J by 3 bases, with 5 bases of the junction left unmatched. Germline-derived CDR1 and CDR2 are SGHTA and FQGTGA. CDR3 in amino acids: CASSLKDRSYTEAFL. The CDR3, as DNA: TGTGCCAGCAGCTTAAAGGACAGGAGTTACACTGAAGCTTTCCTT.

This clonotype was observed a single time. V and J are TRBV20-1 and TRBJ2-1; D call uncertain. Germline V lookup: CDR1 DFQATT, CDR2 SNEGSKA (reference sequence). This CDR3 contains 14 residues. The V end was cut by 1 base, the J end by 7 bases, with 14 bases between. The DNA for the CDR3 is TGCAGTGCTAGAGTAGCACGAATGTCTAATGAGCAGTTCTTC. This codes for CSARVARMSNEQFF.

This clonotype was seen ten or more times. The chain couples TRBV7-8 to TRBJ2-3, with D possibly TRBD1 on 6 matching bases. The CDR3 contains 18 residues. Germline V lookup: CDR1 SGHVS, CDR2 FQNEAQ. V shed 5 bases and J shed 1 base, with 22 bases lying between them. The CDR3 reads CASSQRTAKPPRTDTQYF. Here the CDR3 DNA reads TGTGCCAGCAGCCAAAGGACAGCTAAGCCCCCGCGCACAGATACGCAGTATTTT.

J is TRBJ1-2 and V is TRBV7-6, with TRBD1 matching 11 bases. The CDR3 is 15 amino acids. Germline CDR1 reads SGHVS; CDR2 reads FNYEAQ. The V gene end was trimmed by 5 bases and the J gene end by 8 bases; junction bases not matched to a gene: 10. DNA of the CDR3: TGTGCCAGCAGCCACGGGACAGGGGGAGAGGAAGGCTACACCTTC. Its translation: CASSHGTGGEEGYTF.

The chain employs TRBV13 and TRBJ2-7; the D is unclear. V lost 5 bases, J lost 4 bases, and 15 bases lay in between. Germline values: CDR1 PRHDT, CDR2 FYEKMQ (reference sequence). This CDR3 has 14 amino acids. The CDR3 DNA follows: TGTGCCAGCAGCCCCACCCACATAGGGTACGAGCAGTACTTC. Translated, it gives CASSPTHIGYEQYF.

The rearrangement joins TRBV7-6 to TRBJ2-3; 8 nucleotides align to TRBD1. CDR1 is SGHVS and CDR2 is FNYEAQ in the germline V gene. The CDR3 runs to 15 residues. The trim removed 3 bases at V and 2 bases at J, leaving 4 bases unmatched. Written as DNA, the CDR3 is TGTGCCAGCAGCTTTGGACAGGGACCCACAGATACGCAGTATTTT. Its protein product is CASSFGQGPTDTQYF.

The table lists this clonotype with a few counts. This rearrangement joins TRBV5-1 to TRBJ2-1; D not certain. Germline V lookup: CDR1 SGHRS, CDR2 YFSETQ. The V end was cut by 0 bases, the J end by 4 bases, with 11 bases between. CDR3 length: 15 amino acids. The CDR3 is CASSLGQANYNEQFF. CDR3 DNA sequence: TGCGCCAGCAGCTTGGGACAAGCAAATTACAATGAGCAGTTCTTC.

The V and J genes are TRBV12-3 or TRBV12-4 and TRBJ1-2, with D perhaps TRBD1 (5 bases). The CDR3 runs 12 residues. Trimming pared 4 bases from V and 2 bases from J, leaving 5 bases between. The CDR3 nucleotides read TGTGCCAGCAGTTGGGACAACTATGGCTACACCTTC. Its translation is CASSWDNYGYTF.

This chain uses TRBV9 with TRBJ1-1, with 7 bases fitting TRBD1. V shed 4 bases and J 2 bases; nucleotides not matched to a gene: 11. The CDR3 totals 16 residues. Germline V gene lookup returns CDR1 SGDLS and CDR2 YYNGEE. CDR3 loop: CASSFDYRGSNTEAFF. Here the CDR3 DNA reads TGTGCCAGCAGCTTTGATTACAGGGGATCTAACACTGAAGCTTTCTTT.

The CDR3 DNA follows: TGTGCCAGCAGTTACGGCAGGGCTGGAACTGAAGCTTTCTTT. The encoded protein is CASSYGRAGTEAFF. The chain carries TRBV6-5 and TRBJ1-1, with D perhaps TRBD1 (5 bases). Germline loops: CDR1 MNHEY, CDR2 SVGAGI. V lost 2 bases to trimming and J lost 5 bases, with 12 bases between them. The CDR3 contains 14 residues.

This chain joins TRBV28 and TRBJ2-1, with D perhaps matching TRBD2 (6 bases). Per germline, CDR1 MDHEN and CDR2 SYDVKM. This CDR3 spans 16 amino acids. V was clipped by 2 bases and J by 0 bases, with 11 bases between them. The CDR3 region has the DNA TGTGCCAGCAGTTTAATGGCGGAGGGCTCCTACAATGAGCAGTTCTTC. Amino acid sequence: CASSLMAEGSYNEQFF.

This clonotype was recorded at least ten times. The rearrangement joins TRBV28 to TRBJ2-7, with no clear D. The CDR3 contains 11 residues. Germline V CDR1 and CDR2: MDHEN, SYDVKM. Between the trimmed V and J ends, which lost 6 bases and 3 bases, there was a span of 6 bases. The CDR3 DNA reads TGTGCCAGCAGCCCTAACTACGAGCAGTACTTC. Its translation: CASSPNYEQYF. Supplemented by reference TRBV28 and TRBJ2-7, the full variable domain reads DVKVTQSSRYLVKRTGEKVFLECVQDMDHENMFWYRQDPGLGLRLIYFSYDVKMKEKGDIPEGYSVSREKKERFSLILESASTNQTSMYLCASSPNYEQYFGPGTRLTVT.

This clonotype has only a few counts. The CDR3 DNA reads as TGTGCCAGCAGCTCCTACGGGGGACTAGCGGGATCTTATACGCAGTATTTT. Translated: CASSSYGGLAGSYTQYF. The chain recombines TRBV7-3 with TRBJ2-3; TRBD2 aligns across 13 bases. Germline trimming cut 4 bases from V and 7 bases from J; bases unmatched to any gene: 11. CDR1 SGHTA and CDR2 FQGTGA come from the germline V gene. This CDR3 is built from 17 residues.

The CDR3 spells CASSLVPGPGANVLTF. The CDR3 nucleotides are TGTGCCAGCAGTTTAGTTCCAGGACCTGGGGCCAACGTCCTGACTTTC. The chain joins TRBV28 to TRBJ2-6, with D unclear. Trimming left V 2 bases short and J 2 bases short, with 10 bases between. The germline CDR1 and CDR2 sequences are MDHEN and SYDVKM. The CDR3 has 16 residues.

Note on this clonotype: Its ends do not fully match the called genes, so a read error is possible. The chain employs TRBV7-9 and TRBJ2-1; D call uncertain. The CDR3 has 11 amino acids. CDR1 and CDR2 from the germline V gene are SEHNR and FQNEAQ (reference sequence). The CDR3 coding sequence is TGTGCCAGCAGCCAAGGAAATGCGCAGTTCTTC. Protein: CASSQGNAQFF.

This clonotype came up a few times. V is TRBV12-3 or TRBV12-4 and J is TRBJ2-7; 9 bases are a match to TRBD2. V lost 5 bases and J lost 4; bases outside the gene matches: 6. The length of the CDR3 is 14 residues. The CDR3 loop is CASSGTSWRYEQYF. CDR3 coding DNA: TGTGCCAGCAGTGGGACTAGCTGGAGGTACGAGCAGTACTTC.

This clonotype was picked up a small number of times. The CDR3 DNA reads as TGTGCCAGCAGTTACCGCGAGGGGACGAACACTGAAGCTTTCTTT. It is translated as CASSYREGTNTEAFF. The chain couples TRBV6-5 to TRBJ1-1; maybe TRBD1 (5 bases). The CDR3 spans 15 residues. The germline gives CDR1 MNHEY, CDR2 SVGAGI. V lost 2 bases to trimming and J lost 1 base, with 11 bases between them.

V gene TRBV6-1 combines with J gene TRBJ1-1; D is unclear. This CDR3 spans 14 amino acids. V lost 5 bases and J lost 1, with 11 bases in between. CDR1 is MNHNS and CDR2 is SASEGT in the germline V gene. DNA of the CDR3: TGTGCCAGCAGTTACGACACCGAGAACACTGAAGCTTTCTTT. Translation gives CASSYDTENTEAFF.

This clonotype was detected once. The chain carries TRBV7-8 and TRBJ2-7, with D tentatively TRBD1 (6 bases). The CDR3 sequence is 15 residues long. V was shortened by 6 bases and J by 7 bases, with 22 bases between the two germline ends. Germline CDR1 reads SGHVS; CDR2 reads FQNEAQ. The CDR3 sequence: CASRGSDRTGWEQYF. The CDR3 DNA sequence: TGTGCCAGCAGGGGTTCTGACAGGACTGGGTGGGAGCAGTACTTC.

This clonotype was picked up a small number of times. The chain is built from TRBV7-9 and TRBJ1-6; D remains unclear. The CDR3 is 17 residues long. Germline CDR1 reads SEHNR; CDR2 reads FQNEAQ (reference sequence). Trimming shortened V by 5 bases and J by 4 bases, and 18 bases separated the two germline ends. In DNA, the CDR3 is TGTGCCAGCAGCCAAGGCCCGCCAGAGAGGTATAATTCACCCCTCCACTTT. Residues: CASSQGPPERYNSPLHF.